This T cell receptor beta chain was captured by sequencing in a study of a mutant IDH1 vaccine in newly diagnosed glioma. Across the study: Initiation of the vaccine course occurred 4-6 weeks after radiotherapy alone, or alongside temozolomide cycles. A roughly 62% male, about 40% female split and a mean age of roughly 44 years characterized treated patients.

Measured with immunoSEQ multiplex PCR; TCRdb has only the in-frame clones, and not every one. The repertoire holds under 30,000 clones, with about 76% as singletons. Germline V gene data show CDR1 as LNHDA and CDR2 as SQIVND (reference sequence). The CDR3 loop spans 14 amino acids. V lost 6 bases and J 5 bases, leaving 14 bases between the germline ends. As for this clone: Its antigen is unidentified.

Time point defined: week 5, during vaccination. It was 300 ug of mutant IDH1 20-mer peptide that made up each vaccine dose, given with topical imiquimod. This specimen was PBMCs, taken from a glioma patient whose treatment included an IDH1 peptide vaccine. This receptor was identified in a man aged 40-50 years with glioma. The genes are TRBV19 and TRBJ2-1; no reliable D call. The CDR3 protein is CASSPLEVDNEQFF. The CDR3 coding sequence is TGTGCCAGTAGCCCCCTCGAGGTTGACAATGAGCAGTTCTTC.